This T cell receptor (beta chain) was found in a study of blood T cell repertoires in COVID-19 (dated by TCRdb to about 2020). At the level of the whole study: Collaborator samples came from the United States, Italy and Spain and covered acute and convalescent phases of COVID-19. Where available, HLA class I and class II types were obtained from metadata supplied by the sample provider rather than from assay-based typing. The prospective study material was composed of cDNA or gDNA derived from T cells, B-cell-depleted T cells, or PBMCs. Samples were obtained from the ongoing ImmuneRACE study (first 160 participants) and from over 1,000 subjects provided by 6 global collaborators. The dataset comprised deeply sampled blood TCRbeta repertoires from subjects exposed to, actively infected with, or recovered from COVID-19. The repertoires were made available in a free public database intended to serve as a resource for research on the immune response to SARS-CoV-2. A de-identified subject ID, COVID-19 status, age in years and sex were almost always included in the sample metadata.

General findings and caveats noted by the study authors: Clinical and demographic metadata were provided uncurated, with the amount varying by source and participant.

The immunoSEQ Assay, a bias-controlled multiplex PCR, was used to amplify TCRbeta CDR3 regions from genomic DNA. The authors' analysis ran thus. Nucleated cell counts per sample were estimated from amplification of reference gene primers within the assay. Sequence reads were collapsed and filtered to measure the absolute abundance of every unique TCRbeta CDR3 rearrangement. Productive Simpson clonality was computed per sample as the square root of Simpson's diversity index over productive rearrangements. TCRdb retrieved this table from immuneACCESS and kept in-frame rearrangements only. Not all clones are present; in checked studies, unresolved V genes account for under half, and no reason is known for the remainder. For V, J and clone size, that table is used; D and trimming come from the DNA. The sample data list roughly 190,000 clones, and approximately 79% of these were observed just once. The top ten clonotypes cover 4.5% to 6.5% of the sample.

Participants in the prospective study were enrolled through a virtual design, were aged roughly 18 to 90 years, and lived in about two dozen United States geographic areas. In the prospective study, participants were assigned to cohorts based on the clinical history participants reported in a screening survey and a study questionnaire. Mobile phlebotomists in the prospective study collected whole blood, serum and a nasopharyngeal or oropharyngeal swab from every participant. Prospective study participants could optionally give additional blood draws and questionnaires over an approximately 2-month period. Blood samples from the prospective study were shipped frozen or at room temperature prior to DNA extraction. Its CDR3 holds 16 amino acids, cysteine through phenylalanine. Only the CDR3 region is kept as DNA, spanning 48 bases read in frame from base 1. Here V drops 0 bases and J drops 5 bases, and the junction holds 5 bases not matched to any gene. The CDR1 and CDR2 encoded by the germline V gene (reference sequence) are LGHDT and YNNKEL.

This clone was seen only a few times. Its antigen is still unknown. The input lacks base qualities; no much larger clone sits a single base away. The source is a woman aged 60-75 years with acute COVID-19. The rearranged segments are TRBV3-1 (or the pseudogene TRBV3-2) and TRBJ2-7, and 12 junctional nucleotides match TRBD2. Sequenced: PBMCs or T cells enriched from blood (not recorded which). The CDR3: CASSQERGLAGDEQYF. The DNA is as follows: TGTGCCAGCAGCCAAGAACGGGGACTAGCGGGCGACGAGCAGTACTTC.